Listed here is a single T cell receptor beta chain. Its specificity is not known. This entry is derived from a study of cytomegalovirus exposure and HLA in healthy donors. The PCR contained 60 Vbeta and 13 Jbeta primers. Libraries were prepared by immunoSEQ multiplex PCR; TCRdb keeps only in-frame clonotypes and omits some of them. This sample has about 150,000 clones, with nearly 80% found just once. The length of the CDR3 is 16 residues. CDR1 MDHEN and CDR2 SYDVKM come from the germline V gene. The J segment lost 7 bases and the V segment lost 5 bases, leaving 10 bases of the junction unmatched. Regarding the study as a whole: In a later analysis, across HLA loci, associated TCR counts were highest for DRB1, lowest for HLA-C.

The TCR originated in a man aged 25-45 years in good health and CMV-seropositive. Sequencing used PBMCs. The chain links TRBV28 to TRBJ1-5; 11 bases align to TRBD1. CDR3 residues: CASSPPGQGVGQPQHF. The CDR3 region has the DNA TGTGCCAGCAGTCCTCCGGGACAGGGGGTCGGCCAGCCCCAGCATTTT.